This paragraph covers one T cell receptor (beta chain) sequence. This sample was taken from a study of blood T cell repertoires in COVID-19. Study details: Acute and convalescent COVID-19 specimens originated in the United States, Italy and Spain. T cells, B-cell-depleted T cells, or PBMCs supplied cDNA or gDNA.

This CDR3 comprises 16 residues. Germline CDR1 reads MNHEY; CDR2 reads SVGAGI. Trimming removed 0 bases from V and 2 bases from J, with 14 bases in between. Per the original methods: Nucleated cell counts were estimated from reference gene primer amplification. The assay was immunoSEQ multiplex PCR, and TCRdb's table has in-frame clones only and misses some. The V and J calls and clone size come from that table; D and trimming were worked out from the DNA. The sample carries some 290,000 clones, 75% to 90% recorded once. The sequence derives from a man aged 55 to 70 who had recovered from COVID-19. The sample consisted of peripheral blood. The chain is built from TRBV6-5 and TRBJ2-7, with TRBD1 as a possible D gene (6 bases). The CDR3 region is CASSYSPPDRAYEQYF. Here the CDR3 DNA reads TGTGCCAGCAGTTACTCCCCCCCGGACAGAGCCTACGAGCAGTACTTC.